The clone carrying this T cell receptor beta chain was recorded only once. V dropped 4 bases and J dropped 9; count of bases not matched to a gene: 7. CDR3 length equals 15 residues. These data belong to a study of T-cell reconstitution after alpha-beta-depleted transplantation in children. It was with unique molecular identifiers that the TCRbeta library was prepared. TCRdb ran MiXCR on the PCR reads and lists one entry per CDR3 protein. This sample has about 460,000 distinct CDR3 sequences, with around 12% found just once. The chain combines TRBV12-3 or TRBV12-4 with TRBJ1-6, with 9 bases that match TRBD1. Sequencing used PBMCs from the stem cell graft donor, obtained from the stem cell graft. This receptor was obtained from a human donor who donated a stem cell graft to a child with combined immunodeficiency. The CDR3 nucleotides read TGTGCCAGCAGTTCGATGGGACAGGGTGTTTCACCCCTCCACTTT. It codes for CASSSMGQGVSPLHF.